A selection of T cell receptor beta chains follows, all from one sample in a study of neoadjuvant anti-PD-1 for oral cavity cancer. Only in-frame clones appear in the TCRdb table, and some are missing; sequencing was by immunoSEQ multiplex PCR. The data show roughly 8,900 clones, 68% seen once. Sequences were derived from PBMCs, sampled after nivolumab (anti-PD-1) treatment. The origin of the receptors is a person aged 35 to 85 with oral cavity squamous cell carcinoma. The CDR3 runs from the conserved cysteine through the conserved F or W. Fields, in order: J gene, CDR3 length, V gene, CDR3 protein.

J: TRBJ2-5
length: 15
V: TRBV7-9
CDR3: CASSEDRDSPGTQYF

J: TRBJ2-7
length: 14
V: TRBV11-2
CDR3: CASSFPTPPYEQYF

J: TRBJ2-7
length: 15
V: TRBV2
CDR3: CASTEGAGVREKQYF

J: TRBJ2-3
length: 11
V: TRBV27
CDR3: CASLSTDTQYF

J: TRBJ1-1
length: 15
V: TRBV5-5
CDR3: CASSLVGGRNTEAFF

J: TRBJ1-5
length: 15
V: TRBV2
CDR3: CASSEDGQRNQPQHF

J: TRBJ2-7
length: 17
V: TRBV7-2
CDR3: CASSPRGFGGPSSEQYF

J: TRBJ1-1
length: 13
V: TRBV25-1
CDR3: CASSAGTTTEAFF

J: TRBJ1-2
length: 14
V: TRBV5-4
CDR3: CASSPEGQGKGYTF

J: TRBJ2-1
length: 15
V: TRBV11-2
CDR3: CASKPGLADYNEQFF

J: TRBJ2-2
length: 14
V: TRBV12-5
CDR3: CASGLVRRMVELFF

J: TRBJ2-7
length: 13
V: TRBV15
CDR3: CATSRETRDSPLF

J: TRBJ1-5
length: 13
V: TRBV29-1
CDR3: CSVAQGPGQPQHF

J: TRBJ1-5
length: 15
V: TRBV5-1
CDR3: CASRSGGADNQPQHF

J: TRBJ2-1
length: 16
V: TRBV7-2
CDR3: CASSSRKSGTYNEQFF

J: TRBJ2-7
length: 13
V: TRBV30
CDR3: CACKRGYSYEQYF

J: TRBJ2-5
length: 16
V: TRBV19
CDR3: CASSIGLAGKGETQYF

J: TRBJ2-5
length: 16
V: TRBV5-5
CDR3: CASTEGTGGAGETQYF

J: TRBJ2-7
length: 14
V: TRBV4-1
CDR3: CASSRPDGSYEQYF

J: TRBJ2-3
length: 16
V: TRBV27
CDR3: CASSLSGTLGSDTQYF

J: TRBJ2-7
length: 15
V: TRBV5-1
CDR3: CASSSPETVRLEQYF

J: TRBJ1-1
length: 14
V: TRBV28
CDR3: CASRYRGPGPGAFF

J: TRBJ1-2
length: 12
V: TRBV7-9
CDR3: CASNRLDYGYTF

J: TRBJ1-1
length: 13
V: TRBV6-6
CDR3: CASSIAGGTEAFF

J: TRBJ1-1
length: 11
V: TRBV29-1
CDR3: CSVLLNTEAFF

J: TRBJ2-2
length: 17
V: TRBV12-5
CDR3: CASGPGLAGANTGELFF

J: TRBJ2-1
length: 19
V: TRBV15
CDR3: CATSRGRSGSGRRYNEQFF

J: TRBJ2-5
length: 14
V: TRBV10-3
CDR3: CAIGLAGAQETQYF

J: TRBJ1-6
length: 15
V: TRBV7-2
CDR3: CASSFQDLNNSPLHF

J: TRBJ1-5
length: 15
V: TRBV6-6
CDR3: CASSRDRGSNQPQHF

J: TRBJ1-2
length: 17
V: TRBV7-8
CDR3: CASSLAPGQGANYGYTF

J: TRBJ2-7
length: 12
V: TRBV5-1
CDR3: CASSTGAYEQYF

J: TRBJ1-3
length: 16
V: TRBV9
CDR3: CASSEGPLNSGNTIYF

J: TRBJ2-1
length: 14
V: TRBV11-1
CDR3: CASSLTSTTGEQFF

J: TRBJ2-5
length: 14
V: TRBV2
CDR3: CASMARLNQETQYF

J: TRBJ1-2
length: 16
V: TRBV11-2
CDR3: CASSLATGRINYGYTF

J: TRBJ1-5
length: 14
V: TRBV5-1
CDR3: CASSLDRSNQPQHF

J: TRBJ1-2
length: 15
V: TRBV7-9
CDR3: CASSKTALTGHGYTF

J: TRBJ1-5
length: 14
V: TRBV2
CDR3: CASSEGAGNQPQHF

J: TRBJ2-7
length: 12
V: TRBV10-2
CDR3: CASSGSGYEQYF

J: TRBJ1-1
length: 12
V: TRBV6-5
CDR3: CASRRTGAEAFF

J: TRBJ1-4
length: 13
V: TRBV30
CDR3: CALPDRVKEKLFF

J: TRBJ2-3
length: 16
V: TRBV5-4
CDR3: CASSLGDSGGPDTQYF

J: TRBJ2-7
length: 13
V: TRBV19
CDR3: CASQDANLYEQYF

J: TRBJ1-2
length: 12
V: TRBV29-1
CDR3: CSVAPTTYGYTF

J: TRBJ2-7
length: 13
V: TRBV29-1
CDR3: CSVEERGLNEQYF

J: TRBJ2-3
length: 18
V: TRBV7-2
CDR3: CASSLTYSGGAITDTQYF

J: TRBJ1-2
length: 15
V: TRBV12-5
CDR3: CASGPPGQGNYGYTF

J: TRBJ2-5
length: 15
V: TRBV19
CDR3: CASSIRQGRQETQYF

J: TRBJ1-2
length: 13
V: TRBV9
CDR3: CASSQRWSGGYTF

J: TRBJ2-7
length: 14
V: TRBV5-5
CDR3: CASTWDASSYEQYF

J: TRBJ2-7
length: 15
V: TRBV19
CDR3: CASSMGQGRSYEQYF

J: TRBJ1-1
length: 14
V: TRBV29-1
CDR3: CSARQGARDTEAFF

J: TRBJ1-1
length: 15
V: TRBV2
CDR3: CASSDPGGRGAEAFF

J: TRBJ2-3
length: 14
V: TRBV29-1
CDR3: CSVRRDTSTDTQYF

J: TRBJ1-1
length: 11
V: TRBV20-1
CDR3: CSASRRGEAFF

J: TRBJ1-1
length: 15
V: TRBV5-1
CDR3: CASSPSLVGRTEAFF

J: TRBJ2-7
length: 11
V: TRBV5-1
CDR3: CASSLAAEQYF